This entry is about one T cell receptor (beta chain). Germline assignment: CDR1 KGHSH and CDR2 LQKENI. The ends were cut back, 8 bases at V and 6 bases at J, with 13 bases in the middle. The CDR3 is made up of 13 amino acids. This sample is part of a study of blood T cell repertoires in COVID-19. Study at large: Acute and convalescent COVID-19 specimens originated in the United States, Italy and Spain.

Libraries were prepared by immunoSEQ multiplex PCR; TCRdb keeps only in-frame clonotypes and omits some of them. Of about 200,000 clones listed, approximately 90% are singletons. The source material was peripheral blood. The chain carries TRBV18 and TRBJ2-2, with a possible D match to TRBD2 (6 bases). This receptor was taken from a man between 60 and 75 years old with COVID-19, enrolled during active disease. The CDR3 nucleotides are TGTGCCAGCCGCGAGACTAGTTCCGGGGAGCTGTTTTTT. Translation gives CASRETSSGELFF. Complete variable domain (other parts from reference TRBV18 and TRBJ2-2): NAGVMQNPRHLVRRRGQEARLRCSPMKGHSHVYWYRQLPEEGLKFMVYLQKENIIDESGMPKERFSAEFPKEGPSILRIQQVVRGDSAAYFCASRETSSGELFFGEGSRLTVL.